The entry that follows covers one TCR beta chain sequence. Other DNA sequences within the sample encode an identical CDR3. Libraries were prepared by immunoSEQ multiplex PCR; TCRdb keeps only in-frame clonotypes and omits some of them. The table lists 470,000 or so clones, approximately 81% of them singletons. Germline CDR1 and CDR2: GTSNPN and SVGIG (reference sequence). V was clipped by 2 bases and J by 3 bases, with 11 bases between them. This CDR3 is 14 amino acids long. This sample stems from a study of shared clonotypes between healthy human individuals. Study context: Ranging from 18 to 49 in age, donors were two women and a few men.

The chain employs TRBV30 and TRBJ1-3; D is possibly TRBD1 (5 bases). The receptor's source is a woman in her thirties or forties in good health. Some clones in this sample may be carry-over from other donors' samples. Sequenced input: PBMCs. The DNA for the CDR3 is TGTGCCTGGAGTATTGGGGGAGTTGGAAACACCATATATTTT. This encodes CAWSIGGVGNTIYF.